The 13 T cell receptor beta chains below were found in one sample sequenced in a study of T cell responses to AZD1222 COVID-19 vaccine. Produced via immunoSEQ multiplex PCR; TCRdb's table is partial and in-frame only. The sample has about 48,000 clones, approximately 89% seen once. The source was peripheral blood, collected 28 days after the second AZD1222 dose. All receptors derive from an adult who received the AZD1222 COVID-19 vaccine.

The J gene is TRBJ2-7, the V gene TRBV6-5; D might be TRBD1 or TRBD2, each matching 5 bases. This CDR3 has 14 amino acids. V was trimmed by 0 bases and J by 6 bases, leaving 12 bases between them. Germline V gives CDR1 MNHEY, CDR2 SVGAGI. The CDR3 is CASSYSRGWAEQYF. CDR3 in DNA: TGTGCCAGCAGTTACTCGAGGGGTTGGGCCGAGCAGTACTTC.

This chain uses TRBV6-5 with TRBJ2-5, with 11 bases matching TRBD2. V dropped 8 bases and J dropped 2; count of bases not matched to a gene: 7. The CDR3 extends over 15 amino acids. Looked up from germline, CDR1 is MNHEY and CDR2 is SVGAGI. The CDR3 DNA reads TGTGCCAGCGTTAGCGGGGGGGCGGGGCAAGAGACCCAGTACTTC. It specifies CASVSGGAGQETQYF.

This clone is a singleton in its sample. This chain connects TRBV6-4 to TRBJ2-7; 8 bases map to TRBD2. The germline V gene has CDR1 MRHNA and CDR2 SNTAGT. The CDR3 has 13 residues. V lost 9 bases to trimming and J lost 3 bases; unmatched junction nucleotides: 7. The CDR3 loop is CASRAGAHYEQYF. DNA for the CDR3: TGTGCCAGTAGAGCGGGAGCGCACTACGAGCAGTACTTC.

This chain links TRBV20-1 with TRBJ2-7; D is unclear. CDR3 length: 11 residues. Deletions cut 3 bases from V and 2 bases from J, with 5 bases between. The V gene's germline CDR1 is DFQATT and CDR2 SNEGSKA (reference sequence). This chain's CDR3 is CSARLTYEQYF. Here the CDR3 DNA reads TGCAGTGCTAGGTTAACCTACGAGCAGTACTTC.

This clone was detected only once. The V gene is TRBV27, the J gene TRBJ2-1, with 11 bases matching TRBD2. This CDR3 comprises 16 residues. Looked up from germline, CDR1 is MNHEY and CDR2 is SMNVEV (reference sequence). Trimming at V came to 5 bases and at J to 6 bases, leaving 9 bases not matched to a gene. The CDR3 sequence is CASSPLAGGPSNEQFF. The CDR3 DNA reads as TGTGCCAGCAGTCCATTAGCGGGAGGGCCTTCCAATGAGCAGTTCTTC.

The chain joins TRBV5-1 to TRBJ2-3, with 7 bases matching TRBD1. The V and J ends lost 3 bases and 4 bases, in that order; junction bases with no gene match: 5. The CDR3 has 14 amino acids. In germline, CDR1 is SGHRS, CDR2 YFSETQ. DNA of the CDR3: TGCGCCAGCAGCTCCTTAGGGGGCTCAGATACGCAGTATTTT. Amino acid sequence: CASSSLGGSDTQYF.

The CDR3 nucleotides read TGCGCCAGCAGGACTAGCGGGACGCAAGAGACCCAGTACTTC. It codes for CASRTSGTQETQYF. The chain carries TRBV5-1 and TRBJ2-5; TRBD2 agrees at 11 bases. CDR1 is SGHRS and CDR2 is YFSETQ in the germline V gene. The CDR3 spans 14 residues. Losses at the gene ends were 5 bases for V and 2 bases for J; bases not matched to a gene: 2.

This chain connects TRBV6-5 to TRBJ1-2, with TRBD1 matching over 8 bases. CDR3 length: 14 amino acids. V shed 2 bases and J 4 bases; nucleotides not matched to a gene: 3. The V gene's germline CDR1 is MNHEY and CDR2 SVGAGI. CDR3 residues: CASSYQGASYGYTF. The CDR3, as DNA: TGTGCCAGCAGTTACCAGGGGGCCTCCTATGGCTACACCTTC.

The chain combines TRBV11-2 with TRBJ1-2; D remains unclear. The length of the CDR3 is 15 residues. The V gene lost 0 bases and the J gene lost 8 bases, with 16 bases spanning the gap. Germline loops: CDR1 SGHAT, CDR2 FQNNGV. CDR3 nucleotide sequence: TGTGCCAGCAGCTTAGATCAGTGGGGAGGTAACGGCTACACCTTC. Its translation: CASSLDQWGGNGYTF.

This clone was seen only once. The CDR3 loop reads CASTGTQNTGELFF. The CDR3 DNA is TGCGCCAGCACCGGGACACAAAACACCGGGGAGCTGTTTTTT. The chain recombines TRBV5-1 with TRBJ2-2; D is possibly TRBD1 (6 bases). Germline V gene sequence: CDR1 SGHRS, CDR2 YFSETQ. This CDR3 region has 14 residues. The germline V and J ends were trimmed by 6 bases and 2 bases, with 11 bases remaining between them.

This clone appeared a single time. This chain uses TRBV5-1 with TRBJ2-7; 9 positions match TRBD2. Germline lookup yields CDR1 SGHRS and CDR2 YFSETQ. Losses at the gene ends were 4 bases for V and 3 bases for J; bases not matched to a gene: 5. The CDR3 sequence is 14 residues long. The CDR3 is CASSRSGSGYEQYF. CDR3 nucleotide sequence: TGCGCCAGCAGCCGTAGCGGGAGCGGCTACGAGCAGTACTTC. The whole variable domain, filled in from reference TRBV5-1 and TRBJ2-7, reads KAGVTQTPRYLIKTRGQQVTLSCSPISGHRSVSWYQQTPGQGLQFLFEYFSETQRNKGNFPGRFSGRQFSNSRSEMNVSTLELGDSALYLCASSRSGSGYEQYFGPGTRLTVT.

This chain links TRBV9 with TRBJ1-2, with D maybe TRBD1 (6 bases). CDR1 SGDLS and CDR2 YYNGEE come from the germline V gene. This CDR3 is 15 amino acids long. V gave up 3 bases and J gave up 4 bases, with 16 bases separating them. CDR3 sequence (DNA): TGTGCCAGCAGCGGCCTTTTAGGGGGTGGCTATGGCTACACCTTC. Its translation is CASSGLLGGGYGYTF.

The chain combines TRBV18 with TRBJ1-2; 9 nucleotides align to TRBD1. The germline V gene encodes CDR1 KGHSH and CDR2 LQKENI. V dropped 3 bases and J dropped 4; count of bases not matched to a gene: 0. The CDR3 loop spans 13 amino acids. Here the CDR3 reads CASSPGQGYGYTF. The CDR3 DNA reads TGTGCCAGCTCACCGGGACAGGGCTATGGCTACACCTTC.